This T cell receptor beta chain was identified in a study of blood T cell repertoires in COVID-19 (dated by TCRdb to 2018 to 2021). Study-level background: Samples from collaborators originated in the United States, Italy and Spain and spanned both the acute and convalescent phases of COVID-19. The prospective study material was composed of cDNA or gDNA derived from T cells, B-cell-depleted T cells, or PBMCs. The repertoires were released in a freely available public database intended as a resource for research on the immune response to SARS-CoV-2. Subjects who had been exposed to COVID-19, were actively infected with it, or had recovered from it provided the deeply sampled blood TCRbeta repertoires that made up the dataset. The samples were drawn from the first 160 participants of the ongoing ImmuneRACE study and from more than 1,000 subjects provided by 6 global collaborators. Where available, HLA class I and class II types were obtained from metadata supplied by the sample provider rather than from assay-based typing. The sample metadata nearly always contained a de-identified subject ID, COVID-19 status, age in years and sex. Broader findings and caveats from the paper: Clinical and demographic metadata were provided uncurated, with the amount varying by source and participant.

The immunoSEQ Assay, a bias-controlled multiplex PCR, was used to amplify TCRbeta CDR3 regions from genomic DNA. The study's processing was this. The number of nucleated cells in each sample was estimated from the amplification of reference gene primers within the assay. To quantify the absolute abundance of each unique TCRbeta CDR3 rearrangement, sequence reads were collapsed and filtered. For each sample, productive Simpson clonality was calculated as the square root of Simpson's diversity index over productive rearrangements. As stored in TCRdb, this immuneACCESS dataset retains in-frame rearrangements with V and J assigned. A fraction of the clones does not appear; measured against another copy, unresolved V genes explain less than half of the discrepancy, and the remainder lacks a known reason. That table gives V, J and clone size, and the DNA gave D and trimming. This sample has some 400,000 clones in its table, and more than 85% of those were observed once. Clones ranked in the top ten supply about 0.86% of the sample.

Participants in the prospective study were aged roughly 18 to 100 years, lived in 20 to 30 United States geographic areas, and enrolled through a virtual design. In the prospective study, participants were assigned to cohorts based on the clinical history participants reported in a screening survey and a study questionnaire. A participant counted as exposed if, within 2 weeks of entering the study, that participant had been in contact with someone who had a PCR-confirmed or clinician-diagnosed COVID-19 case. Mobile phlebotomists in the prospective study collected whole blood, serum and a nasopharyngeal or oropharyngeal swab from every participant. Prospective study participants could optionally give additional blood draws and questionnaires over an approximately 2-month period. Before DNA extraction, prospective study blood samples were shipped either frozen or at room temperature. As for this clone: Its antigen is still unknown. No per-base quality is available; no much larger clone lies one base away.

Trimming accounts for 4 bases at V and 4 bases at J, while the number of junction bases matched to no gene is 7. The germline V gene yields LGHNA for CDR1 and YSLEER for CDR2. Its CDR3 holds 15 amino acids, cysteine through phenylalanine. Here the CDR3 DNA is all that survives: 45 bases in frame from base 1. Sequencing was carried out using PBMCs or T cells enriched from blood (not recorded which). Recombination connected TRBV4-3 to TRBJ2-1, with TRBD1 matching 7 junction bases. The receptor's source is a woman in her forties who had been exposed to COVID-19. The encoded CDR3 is CASSPEGQFYNEQFF. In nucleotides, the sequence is TGCGCCAGCAGCCCTGAGGGACAGTTTTACAATGAGCAGTTCTTC.